These 24 T cell receptor beta chains came from one sample sequenced in a study of blood T cells in healthy people across ages. The use of a sample-barcoded 5' primer and a J-beta primer mix characterized a second PCR of about 7 to 12 cycles. MiXCR, applied by TCRdb to the 5' RACE reads, yields one record per CDR3 protein. The table shows under 2 million distinct CDR3 sequences, with 30% to 40% occurring only once. Sequenced input: blood. All receptors derive from a woman in her twenties or thirties in good health.

This clonotype was detected a few times. The chain combines TRBV7-3 with TRBJ2-3; D is uncertain. The CDR3 contains 13 residues. The germline V and J ends were trimmed by 4 bases and 9 bases, with 14 bases remaining between them. CDR1 is SGHTA and CDR2 is FQGTGA in the germline V gene. The CDR3 nucleotides read TGTGCCAGCAGCTCCCGCCCCGGCCAGACGCAGTATTTT. Translated: CASSSRPGQTQYF.

This chain joins TRBV18 and TRBJ2-5; possibly TRBD2 for D (7 bases). The end of the DNA fits TRBJ2-7 better, so the J call may be wrong. Germline CDR1 KGHSH, CDR2 LQKENI. The CDR3 loop spans 14 amino acids. The CDR3 DNA is TGTGCCAGCTCCCCGAGGGGGGGAGAGCACGAGCAGTACTTC. Protein: CASSPRGGEHEQYF.

Points on this clonotype: Since a much larger clone is just one base distant, this may be a read error. The chain carries TRBV6-2 or TRBV6-3 and TRBJ2-5; D ambiguous. The germline V gene encodes CDR1 MNHEY and CDR2 SVGEGT. This CDR3 contains 14 residues. V was trimmed by 5 bases and J by 1 base, leaving 11 bases between them. The CDR3 bases are TGTGCCAGCAGTGGCCGGACGACCCAAGAGACCCAGTACTTC. Translated: CASSGRTTQETQYF.

The sample holds a few counts of this clonotype. V is TRBV30 and J is TRBJ1-2, with unresolved D. The CDR3 has 12 amino acids. Germline-derived CDR1 and CDR2 are GTSNPN and SVGIG (reference sequence). V lost 0 bases and J 6 bases, leaving 8 bases between the germline ends. This chain's CDR3 is CAWSVSTDGYTF. The CDR3 DNA is TGTGCCTGGAGTGTATCTACAGATGGCTACACCTTC. The variable domain in full, with the rest retrieved from reference TRBV30 and TRBJ1-2, is SQTIHQWPATLVQPVGSPLSLECTVEGTSNPNLYWYRQAAGRGLQLLFYSVGIGQISSEVPQNLSASRPQDRQFILSSKKLLLSDSGFYLCAWSVSTDGYTFGSGTRLTVV.

This clonotype has a count of ten or more. The rearrangement links TRBV20-1 to TRBJ2-7; 8 bases align to TRBD1. The CDR3 loop spans 15 amino acids. Looked up from germline, CDR1 is DFQATT and CDR2 is SNEGSKA (reference sequence). With 1 base clipped from V and 3 bases from J, the junction kept 8 bases outside the gene matches. Here the CDR3 reads CSARGDTGTGYEQYF. The CDR3 bases are TGCAGTGCTAGAGGGGATACCGGGACAGGCTACGAGCAGTACTTC.

Turning to this clonotype: A much larger clone is a single base away; this may be a read error. The genes are TRBV10-3 and TRBJ2-1, with 9 positions matching TRBD2. In germline, CDR1 is ENHRY, CDR2 SYGVKD. There are 14 residues in the CDR3. The CDR3 sequence is CAIGEGTSPDEQFF. In nucleotides, the CDR3 is TGTGCCATCGGTGAGGGGACTAGCCCGGATGAGCAGTTCTTC.

This chain connects TRBV7-2 to TRBJ2-3; the D gene is possibly TRBD1 (6 bases). The CDR3 runs 13 residues. V gave up 5 bases and J gave up 6 bases, with 12 bases separating them. Germline assignment: CDR1 SGHTA and CDR2 FQGNSA. The CDR3 region is CASSGYRDDTQYF. The CDR3 nucleotides read TGTGCCAGCAGCGGATACAGGGATGATACGCAGTATTTT.

This clonotype was found a few times. The chain recombines TRBV9 with TRBJ2-1, with D hard to call. This CDR3 has 15 residues. Germline V gene lookup returns CDR1 SGDLS and CDR2 YYNGEE. Between the trimmed V and J ends, which lost 0 bases and 2 bases, there was a span of 9 bases. The CDR3 region is CASSVDGNPYNEQFF. Written as DNA, the CDR3 is TGTGCCAGCAGCGTAGACGGAAACCCCTACAATGAGCAGTTCTTC.

This clonotype was recorded only once. One junction end disagrees with the germline gene, perhaps due to a read error. The chain uses TRBV20-1 and TRBJ2-7, with 14 bases fitting TRBD2. The CDR3 is made up of 14 amino acids. Germline CDR1 is DFQATT and CDR2 is SNEGSKA (reference sequence). CDR3 residues: CGARGTSGSYEQYF. The CDR3 DNA is TGCGGTGCTAGGGGGACTAGCGGGAGCTACGAGCAGTACTTC.

The chain employs TRBV7-9 and TRBJ1-2; 12 nucleotides match TRBD1. The V segment lost 3 bases and the J segment 7 bases; nucleotides outside the gene matches: 6. Germline V gene sequence: CDR1 SEHNR, CDR2 FQNEAQ (reference sequence). The CDR3 is made up of 15 amino acids. The CDR3 loop is CASSFLGQGALGYTF. As DNA, the CDR3 is TGTGCCAGCAGCTTTTTGGGACAGGGGGCTCTTGGCTACACCTTC.

V usage is TRBV15 and J usage is TRBJ2-1; 9 bases are shared with TRBD1. V gave up 3 bases and J gave up 9 bases; unmatched junction bases: 6. Germline V gene data show CDR1 as LNHNV and CDR2 as YYDKDF (reference sequence). This CDR3 comprises 14 residues. CDR3: CATSSLQGAGEQFF. The CDR3 nucleotides are TGTGCCACCAGCAGCCTACAGGGGGCAGGTGAGCAGTTCTTC.

This clonotype has only a few counts. The gene calls are TRBV20-1 and TRBJ1-5; D gene ambiguous. Germline assignment: CDR1 DFQATT and CDR2 SNEGSKA (reference sequence). This CDR3 region has 16 residues. V gave up 0 bases and J gave up 3 bases, with 15 bases separating them. This CDR3 reads CSARDRAGYHNQPQHF. DNA for the CDR3: TGCAGTGCTAGAGATAGGGCGGGGTACCACAATCAGCCCCAGCATTTT.

The J gene is TRBJ2-3, the V gene TRBV20-1, with TRBD2 matching over 8 bases. Germline CDR1 reads DFQATT; CDR2 reads SNEGSKA (reference sequence). Trimming removed 5 bases from V and 0 bases from J; junction bases left unmatched: 4. The CDR3 spans 14 residues. In nucleotides, the CDR3 is TGCAGTGCTTTGACTAGCGCGAGCACAGATACGCAGTATTTT. This encodes CSALTSASTDTQYF.

A note on this clonotype: A much larger clonotype is one base distant, so this may be a read error. The chain is built from TRBV7-2 and TRBJ2-1; D call uncertain. There are 15 residues in the CDR3. Germline values: CDR1 SGHTA, CDR2 FQGNSA. Deletions cut 5 bases from V and 0 bases from J, with 11 bases between. CDR3 nucleotides: TGTACCAGCAGCCCTATTACGAGCTCCTACAATGAGCAGTTCTTC. Protein product: CTSSPITSSYNEQFF.

To note about this clonotype: One junction end does not reproduce the germline sequence, and a read error may be involved. The CDR3 region has the DNA TGCGCCAGCAACTTGGATAGCGCCAGATTCTACGAGCAGTACTTC. It yields the protein CASNLDSARFYEQYF. J is TRBJ2-7 and V is TRBV5-1; the D gene is possibly TRBD2 (5 bases). The CDR3 runs 15 residues. Germline CDR1 is SGHRS and CDR2 is YFSETQ.

This sequence joins TRBV5-8 and TRBJ2-7; 7 bases fit TRBD2. This CDR3 has 15 residues. Trimming took 2 bases from V and 0 from J; bases not matched to a gene: 5. The germline gives CDR1 SGHTS, CDR2 YDEGEE. CDR3 region: CASSFLAEGSYEQYF. The CDR3 bases are TGTGCCAGCAGCTTTCTAGCGGAGGGCTCCTACGAGCAGTACTTC.

The chain uses TRBV7-6 and TRBJ2-5; TRBD1 is a possible D gene (5 bases). V lost 4 bases to trimming and J lost 5 bases, with 14 bases between them. CDR3 size: 14 residues. Germline V gene lookup returns CDR1 SGHVS and CDR2 FNYEAQ. CDR3 amino acids: CASSSTAGRETQYF. The CDR3 DNA reads TGTGCCAGCAGCTCGACAGCAGGGCGGGAGACCCAGTACTTC. Filled out from reference TRBV7-6 and TRBJ2-5, the complete variable domain reads GAGVSQSPRYKVTKRGQDVALRCDPISGHVSLYWYRQALGQGPEFLTYFNYEAQQDKSGLPNDRFSAERPEGSISTLTIQRTEQRDSAMYRCASSSTAGRETQYFGPGTRLLVL.

The chain uses TRBV3-1 and TRBJ2-1; TRBD1 might be the D (5 bases). In germline, CDR1 is LGHDT, CDR2 YNNKEL (reference sequence). The CDR3 consists of 15 residues. Trimming shortened V by 2 bases and J by 3 bases, and 11 bases separated the two germline ends. The CDR3 here is CASSQSRQGYNEQFF. As DNA, the CDR3 is TGTGCCAGCAGCCAATCCCGGCAGGGCTACAATGAGCAGTTCTTC.

V and J are TRBV27 and TRBJ2-3, with TRBD2 identical over 9 bases. V lost 3 bases and J lost 5; bases outside the gene matches: 6. Germline CDR1 and CDR2: MNHEY and SMNVEV (reference sequence). This CDR3 spans 15 amino acids. The CDR3: CASSFKRGAGDTQYF. DNA of the CDR3: TGTGCCAGCAGTTTTAAGCGGGGGGCTGGAGATACGCAGTATTTT.

At least ten counts were recorded for this clonotype. The V and J genes are TRBV20-1 and TRBJ2-1; D is possibly TRBD1 (6 bases). Per germline, CDR1 DFQATT and CDR2 SNEGSKA (reference sequence). V gave up 3 bases and J gave up 0 bases, with 15 bases separating them. The CDR3 extends over 16 amino acids. The CDR3 protein is CSARGAGASSYNEQFF. The CDR3 DNA reads as TGCAGTGCTAGGGGGGCAGGGGCTAGCTCCTACAATGAGCAGTTCTTC.

V usage is TRBV18 and J usage is TRBJ1-4, with 7 bases lining up with TRBD1. Trimming at V came to 1 base and at J to 8 bases, leaving 4 bases not matched to a gene. This CDR3 has 14 residues. Germline V gene data show CDR1 as KGHSH and CDR2 as LQKENI. CDR3 region: CASSPQNRGEKLFF. In DNA form, the CDR3 reads TGTGCCAGCTCACCACAAAACAGGGGCGAAAAACTGTTTTTT.

The chain employs TRBV10-3 and TRBJ1-2; D perhaps matches TRBD1 (5 bases). The CDR3 has 14 amino acids. V gave up 2 bases and J gave up 8 bases, with 15 bases separating them. CDR1 is ENHRY, CDR2 SYGVKD, per germline. The chain's CDR3 is CAISEKTDAYGYTF. In DNA, the CDR3 is TGTGCCATCAGTGAGAAGACAGACGCCTACGGCTACACCTTC.

This clonotype came up a few times. The chain links TRBV20-1 to TRBJ2-5, with D tentatively TRBD1 or TRBD2 (5 bases each). V dropped 5 bases and J dropped 5 bases, with 15 bases sitting between them. This CDR3 is 13 amino acids long. The germline gives CDR1 DFQATT, CDR2 SNEGSKA (reference sequence). The CDR3 DNA sequence: TGCAGTGCTCAGGGTCGTAGAGGGGAGACCCAGTACTTC. Residues: CSAQGRRGETQYF.

This chain uses TRBV27 with TRBJ2-7; D ambiguous. CDR3 length: 16 amino acids. The germline V gene has CDR1 MNHEY and CDR2 SMNVEV (reference sequence). Trimming pared 5 bases from V and 6 bases from J, leaving 23 bases between. The CDR3 protein is CASSPAWPAVVGEQYF. The CDR3 DNA follows: TGTGCCAGCAGTCCGGCCTGGCCGGCTGTGGTGGGCGAGCAGTACTTC.